A selection of T cell receptor beta chains follows, all from one sample in a study of glioma-infiltrating T cells after dendritic cell vaccination. Profiling relied on immunoSEQ multiplex PCR, and the TCRdb table lists in-frame clones only, not all of them. The sample carries around 3,600 clones, approximately 93% recorded once. Sample: blood, taken before dendritic cell vaccination. The receptors come from a human donor with glioblastoma. Each CDR3 is given without its conserved first and last residue.

V	CDR3
TRBV7-6	ASSFQREGYEQY
TRBV29-1	SDGGAIGYGYT
TRBV6-5	ASRSYRAAYEQY
TRBV10-3	AISASRERGTEAF
TRBV30	AWSPRRGWTEAF
TRBV25-1	ASSEYRSSGSNEQF
TRBV7-2	ASRSSGDSNQPQH
TRBV5-4	ASSLRPASETQY
TRBV28	ASSTRQGARTQY
TRBV7-2	ASSLRLQETQY
TRBV6-1	ASSEAETGIPYEQY
TRBV7-3	ASSTGTGPTEAF
TRBV27	ASSPRSVNTEAF
TRBV9	ASSVEQGGYEQY